The entry below gives a single T cell receptor (beta chain) sequence along with its context. Its antigen is undetermined. In nominal health when sampled, donors likely had unrecorded immune exposures nonetheless. With 60 Vbeta and 13 Jbeta primers, the PCR was carried out. The assay was immunoSEQ multiplex PCR, and TCRdb's table has in-frame clones only and misses some. This sample has about 130,000 clones, with roughly 73% found just once. The data are from a study of cytomegalovirus exposure and HLA in healthy donors. Notes on the study in general: A later analysis found most CMV-associated TCR beta chains apparently HLA-restricted.

Germline lookup yields CDR1 SGHNT and CDR2 YYREEE (reference sequence). The CDR3 loop spans 16 amino acids. The V gene end was trimmed by 3 bases and the J gene end by 2 bases; junction bases not matched to a gene: 6. This chain links TRBV5-4 with TRBJ2-1; 9 bases align to TRBD2. The sequence derives from a male donor in good health and CMV-seronegative. Input material: PBMCs. Here the CDR3 reads CASSSLLAGTYNEQFF. The CDR3 nucleotides read TGTGCCAGCAGCTCTCTTCTAGCGGGGACCTACAATGAGCAGTTCTTC. Full variable domain (rest looked up from reference TRBV5-4 and TRBJ2-1): ETGVTQSPTHLIKTRGQQVTLRCSSQSGHNTVSWYQQALGQGPQFIFQYYREEENGRGNFPPRFSGLQFPNYSSELNVNALELDDSALYLCASSSLLAGTYNEQFFGPGTRLTVL.